This T cell receptor (beta chain) was identified during a study of identical twins. TCRdb redid the calling of the 5' RACE reads with MiXCR, one entry per CDR3 protein. The sample includes roughly 250,000 distinct CDR3 sequences, 11% to 15% of them seen just once. Germline V gives CDR1 LGHNA, CDR2 YSLEER. This CDR3 has 18 amino acids. V was cut by 4 bases and J by 3 bases, with 22 bases left in between. This clonotype was detected only a few times. The genes are TRBV4-3 and TRBJ2-1, with D tentatively TRBD2 (5 bases). What was sequenced was memory (CD45RO+) T cells sorted from blood. The sequence came from a woman between 18 and 29 years old in good health. Written as DNA, the CDR3 is TGCGCCAGCAGCCTGGGTGGAGGCCCTGGACGCTACTACAATGAGCAGTTCTTC. It specifies CASSLGGGPGRYYNEQFF.